Included here is one T cell receptor (beta chain) sequence, with context. The record originates from a study of blood T cell repertoires in COVID-19. Whole-study context: Sites in the United States, Italy and Spain provided acute and convalescent COVID-19 samples. T cells, B-cell-depleted T cells, or PBMCs supplied cDNA or gDNA.

Libraries were prepared by immunoSEQ multiplex PCR; TCRdb keeps only in-frame clonotypes and omits some of them. The table lists about 84,000 clones, 70% to 75% of them singletons. CDR1 and CDR2 (germline): SNHLY, FYNNEI. V was trimmed by 6 bases and J by 2 bases, leaving 10 bases between them. This CDR3 has 13 residues. Sequencing used peripheral blood. V gene TRBV2 combines with J gene TRBJ1-1; D not resolved. The sequence came from a man aged 50 to 60 with active or convalescent COVID-19. This CDR3 is CASSGDSNTEAFF. The CDR3 DNA follows: TGTGCCAGCAGCGGGGATTCAAACACTGAAGCTTTCTTT.